This T cell receptor beta chain was sequenced in a study of OX40 agonist ivuxolimab in advanced cancers. With respect to the entire study: Ivuxolimab was an agonistic, fully human IgG2 monoclonal antibody directed against OX40 (CD134), a costimulatory receptor. Intravenous ivuxolimab was administered to patients every 2 weeks at six dose levels: 0.01, 0.1, 0.3, 1.5, 3 and 10 mg/kg. Among the 52 dose-escalation patients, roughly 20 had hepatocellular carcinoma, about 15 melanoma, 9 renal cell carcinoma and 9 head and neck cancer. In the dose-escalation cohort, approximately 80% of patients were male, and the mean age was 60 years with a range of roughly 20 to 79. Patients were allowed to have had prior anti-PD-1, anti-PD-L1 or anti-CTLA-4 therapy, and roughly 40% of the dose-escalation patients had been treated with checkpoint inhibitors. Partial responses were achieved by three dose-escalation patients, of whom one had hepatocellular carcinoma and two had cutaneous melanoma. The point of sequencing TCRbeta in the periphery was to test whether ivuxolimab changed TCR sequence diversity and drove clonal T-cell expansion. The paper reports the monotherapy dose-escalation portion (N of about 50 patients) of the phase I ivuxolimab trial.

General findings and caveats noted by the study authors: After ivuxolimab, CD8+ T cells had more expanded clones than CD4+ T cells on average. The antigen specificity of the clonally expanded peripheral T cells was not determined. Low levels of normalized T-cell clonal expansion were also seen in some patients who did not respond. Partial responders in the 0.1-3.0 mg/kg groups had among the lowest normalized peripheral clonal expansion, especially among CD8+ T cells. At doses of 0.1 to 3.0 mg/kg, clonal expansion of both CD4+ and CD8+ T cells in blood was seen between baseline and week 6.

The trial excluded patients who had a history of autoimmune disease or were on systemic immunosuppression. Peripheral blood for TCR sequencing was drawn from every dose cohort at baseline, at cycle 4 day 1 and at cycle 7 day 1. Samples were obtained from an open-label, multicenter, first-in-human phase I dose-escalation trial of ivuxolimab. The trial enrolled adults with locally advanced or metastatic head and neck squamous cell, hepatocellular, melanoma or renal cell carcinoma. CD4+ and CD8+ T cells were sorted separately from peripheral blood before TCR sequencing. About this clone itself: Its antigen is not yet known. No qualities accompany the bases; no much larger clone lies one base away.

Genomic DNA was extracted from sorted cells for sequencing of the TCRbeta CDR3 region. TCRbeta CDR3 regions were sequenced using the immunoSEQ Assay. TCRdb holds this immuneACCESS table with in-frame rearrangements only. Some clones are missing; in checked studies, unresolved V genes explain under half, and the rest has no known cause. Here the sample has tens of thousands of clones; roughly 88% occur a single time. Jointly, the top ten make up over 3% of the sample. Taken from the germline V gene (reference sequence), the CDR1 and CDR2 loops are LNHNV and YYDKDF. V loses 4 bases, J loses 5 bases, and the germline ends lie 12 bases apart. The CDR3 covers 14 residues, taking in both the cysteine and the phenylalanine. Just CDR3 DNA is preserved here, 42 bases in frame from base 1.

Sample: CD4+ or CD8+ T cells sorted from blood, taken in a trial of the OX40 agonist ivuxolimab. The clonotype originates from an adult with an advanced solid tumor such as melanoma, head and neck, liver or kidney cancer. The sequence is built from TRBV15 and TRBJ2-1; the D gene is tentatively TRBD1 or TRBD2, each matching 5 bases. The CDR3 has the sequence CATSTYGTNNEQFF. The nucleotides read TGTGCCACCAGCACCTACGGGACCAACAATGAGCAGTTCTTC. The full variable domain, with segments outside the CDR3 supplied by the reference TRBV15 and TRBJ2-1 proteins, appears as DAMVIQNPRYQVTQFGKPVTLSCSQTLNHNVMYWYQQKSSQAPKLLFHYYDKDFNNEADTPDNFQSRRPNTSFCFLDIRSPGLGDTAMYLCATSTYGTNNEQFFGPGTRLTVL.